This entry is about one T cell receptor beta chain. Membership in each cohort depended on participant-reported clinical history. Donors in Cohort 3 who had recovered were those with two negative PCRs, healthcare professional clearance, or resolution of their symptoms. Trimming shortened V by 1 base and J by 5 bases, and 12 bases separated the two germline ends. The germline V gene encodes CDR1 KGHSH and CDR2 LQKENI. The CDR3 totals 14 residues. This record belongs to a study of blood T cell repertoires in COVID-19. Assay: immunoSEQ multiplex PCR; the TCRdb copy retains only in-frame clones and omits some. The sample lists around 200,000 clones, about nine tenths occurring once.

Material for sequencing was PBMCs or T cells enriched from blood (not recorded which). This receptor was identified in a woman in her thirties who had recovered from COVID-19. The chain carries TRBV18 and TRBJ2-7; D may be TRBD1 (6 bases). The CDR3 region has the DNA TGTGCCAGCTCACCACAGGGGGATTGGAACGAGCAGTACTTC. As protein: CASSPQGDWNEQYF.